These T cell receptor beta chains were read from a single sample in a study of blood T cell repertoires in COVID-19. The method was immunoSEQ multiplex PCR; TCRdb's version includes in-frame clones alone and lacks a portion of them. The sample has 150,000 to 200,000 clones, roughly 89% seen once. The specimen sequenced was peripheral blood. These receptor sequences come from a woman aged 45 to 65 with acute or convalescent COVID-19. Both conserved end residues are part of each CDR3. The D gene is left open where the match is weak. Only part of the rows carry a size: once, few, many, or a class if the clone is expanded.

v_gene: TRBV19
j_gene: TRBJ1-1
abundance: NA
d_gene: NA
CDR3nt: TGTGCCAGTAGTTCCGACGGGGGGTGGGGAGCTTTCTTT
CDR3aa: CASSSDGGWGAFF

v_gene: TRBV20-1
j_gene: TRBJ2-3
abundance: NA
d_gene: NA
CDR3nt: TGCAGTGCTAGATACAGGGATACGCAGTATTTT
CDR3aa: CSARYRDTQYF

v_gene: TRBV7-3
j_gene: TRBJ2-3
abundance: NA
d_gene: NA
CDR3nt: TGTGCCAGCAGCTTAGGCCAGGTGGGCACAGATACGCAGTATTTT
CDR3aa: CASSLGQVGTDTQYF

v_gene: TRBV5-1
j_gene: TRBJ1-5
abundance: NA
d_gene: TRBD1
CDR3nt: TGCGCCAGCAGCCCCGGACAGGGTGATCAGCCCCAGCATTTT
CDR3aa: CASSPGQGDQPQHF

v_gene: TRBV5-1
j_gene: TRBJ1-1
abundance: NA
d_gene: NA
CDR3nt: TGCGCCAGCAGCTTGGATTGGGGGCCAGGGACTGAAGCTTTCTTT
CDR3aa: CASSLDWGPGTEAFF

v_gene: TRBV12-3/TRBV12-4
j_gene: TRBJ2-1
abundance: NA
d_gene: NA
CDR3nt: TGTGCCAGCAGCCGCGGGCGGGCGGATGAGCAGTTCTTC
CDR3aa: CASSRGRADEQFF

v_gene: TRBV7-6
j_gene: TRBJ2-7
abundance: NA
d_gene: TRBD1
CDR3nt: TGTGCCAGCAGCTTAGGGCAGGGGGTATACGAGCAGTACTTC
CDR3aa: CASSLGQGVYEQYF

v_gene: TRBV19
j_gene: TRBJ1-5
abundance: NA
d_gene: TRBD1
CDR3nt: TGTGCCAGTAGTATAAGACAGGGGCTCAATCAGCCCCAGCATTTT
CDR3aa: CASSIRQGLNQPQHF

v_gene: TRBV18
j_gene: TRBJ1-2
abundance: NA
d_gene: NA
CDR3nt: TGTGCCAGCTCACCACCGGTTTCGGGAAACTATGGCTACACCTTC
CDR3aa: CASSPPVSGNYGYTF

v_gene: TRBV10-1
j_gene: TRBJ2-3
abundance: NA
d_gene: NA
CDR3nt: TGCGCCAGCAGCGGGGGAGAGAGCACAGATACGCAGTATTTT
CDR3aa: CASSGGESTDTQYF

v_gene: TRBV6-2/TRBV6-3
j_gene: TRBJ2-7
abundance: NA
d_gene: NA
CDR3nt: TGTGCCAGCAGCTTCCCGGCTAGCCGACCCCTCTACGAGCAGTACTTC
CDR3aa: CASSFPASRPLYEQYF

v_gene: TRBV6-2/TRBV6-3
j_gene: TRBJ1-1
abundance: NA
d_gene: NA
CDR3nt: TGTGCCAGCAGTTACGGAGGGGTAGGAAGAACTGAAGCTTTCTTT
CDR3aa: CASSYGGVGRTEAFF

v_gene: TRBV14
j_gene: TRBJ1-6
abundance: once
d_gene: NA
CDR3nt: TGTGCCAGCAGCCAAGACAGGGGAAATTCACCCCTCCACTTT
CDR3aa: CASSQDRGNSPLHF